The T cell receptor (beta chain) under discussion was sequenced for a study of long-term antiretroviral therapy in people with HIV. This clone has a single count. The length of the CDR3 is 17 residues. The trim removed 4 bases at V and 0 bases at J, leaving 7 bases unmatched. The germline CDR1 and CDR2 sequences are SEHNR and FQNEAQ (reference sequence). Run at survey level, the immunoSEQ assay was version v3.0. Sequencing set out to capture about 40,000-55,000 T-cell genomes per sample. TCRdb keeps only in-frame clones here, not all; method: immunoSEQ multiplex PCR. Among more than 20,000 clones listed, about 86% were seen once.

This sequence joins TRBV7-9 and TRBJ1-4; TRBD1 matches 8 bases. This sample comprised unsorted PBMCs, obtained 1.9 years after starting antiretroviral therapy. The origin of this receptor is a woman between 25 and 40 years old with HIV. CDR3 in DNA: TGTGCCAGCAGCTCGGGACAGGCAATTGCAACTAATGAAAAACTGTTTTTT. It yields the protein CASSSGQAIATNEKLFF. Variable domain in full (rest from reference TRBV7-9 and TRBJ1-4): DTGVSQNPRHKITKRGQNVTFRCDPISEHNRLYWYRQTLGQGPEFLTYFQNEAQLEKSRLLSDRFSAERPKGSFSTLEIQRTEQGDSAMYLCASSSGQAIATNEKLFFGSGTQLSVL.